This TCR beta chain was sequenced during a study of blood T cell repertoires in COVID-19. Study in general: The origin of the acute and convalescent COVID-19 samples was the United States, Italy and Spain. PBMCs, B-cell-depleted T cells, or T cells provided the cDNA or gDNA that made up the material.

As handled by the study authors: It was from reference gene primer amplification that nucleated cell counts were estimated. Only in-frame clones appear in the TCRdb table, and some are missing; sequencing was by immunoSEQ multiplex PCR. V, J and clone size are taken as reported in that table, and D and trimming were inferred from the DNA itself. The sample consists of about 110,000 clones, 75% to 80% of them appearing once. This clone has a handful of counts. This TCR was recovered from an elderly woman with active or convalescent COVID-19. Sequenced input: peripheral blood.

CDR3 sequence: CASSQTGGPYEQYF. The CDR3 DNA is TGTGCCAGTAGCCAGACAGGAGGTCCCTACGAGCAGTACTTC. The chain has TRBV19 and TRBJ2-7, with D possibly matching TRBD1 (6 bases). CDR3 length equals 14 residues. V lost 6 bases, J lost 2 bases, and 14 bases lay in between. CDR1 is LNHDA, CDR2 SQIVND, per germline (reference sequence).